This passage covers 31 T cell receptor beta chains from one sample sequenced in a study of blood T cell repertoires in COVID-19. TCRdb's table, derived via immunoSEQ multiplex PCR, lists solely in-frame clones and lacks some. This sample carries 150,000 to 200,000 clones, approximately 87% of them seen once, and the ten largest clones take approximately 12%. The sample comprised peripheral blood. These receptors were taken from a woman aged 70-85 years with COVID-19, enrolled during active disease.

The CDR3 reads CASSLIPGVDQPQHF. The DNA for the CDR3 is TGCGCCAGCAGCTTGATACCAGGGGTTGATCAGCCCCAGCATTTT. The chain uses TRBV5-1 and TRBJ1-5, with D perhaps TRBD1 (6 bases). The CDR3 runs 15 residues. Germline CDR1 is SGHRS and CDR2 is YFSETQ. V lost 1 base, J lost 5 bases, and 13 bases lay in between.

The table lists this clone with a count of one. The chain's CDR3 is CASSLGVTGAYTIYF. CDR3 DNA: TGTGCCAGCAGCTTGGGAGTGACAGGGGCGTACACCATATATTTT. This chain connects TRBV5-6 to TRBJ1-3; 8 bases line up with TRBD1. From germline, CDR1 is SGHDT and CDR2 YYEEEE. The CDR3 has 15 amino acids. V trimming: 0 bases; J trimming: 8 bases; junction bases outside the gene matches: 7.

The chain uses TRBV11-3 and TRBJ2-7; 8 nucleotides align to TRBD1. With V trimmed by 5 bases and J by 7 bases, 4 bases remained unmatched. Germline loops: CDR1 SGHNT, CDR2 YENEEA. The CDR3 extends over 12 amino acids. CDR3 DNA: TGTGCCAGCAGCGACAGGGGTCGGGAGCAGTACTTC. The encoded protein is CASSDRGREQYF.

This CDR3 is CSVATSGSYEQYF. Written as DNA, the CDR3 is TGCAGCGTTGCTACTAGCGGGAGTTACGAGCAGTACTTC. The chain links TRBV29-1 to TRBJ2-7; 11 nucleotides line up with TRBD2. The CDR3 has 13 amino acids. Losses at the gene ends were 4 bases for V and 4 bases for J; bases not matched to a gene: 3. CDR1 SQVTM and CDR2 ANQGSEA come from the germline V gene.

For the CDR3, the DNA is TGTGCCAGTATACAAGCCGGGGGGCGCCCCGGAAACACCATATATTTT. It codes for CASIQAGGRPGNTIYF. The gene calls are TRBV19 and TRBJ1-3; possible D gene TRBD1, 6 bases. This CDR3 region has 16 residues. The V and J ends lost 7 bases and 4 bases respectively, with 20 bases between them. Looked up from germline, CDR1 is LNHDA and CDR2 is SQIVND (reference sequence).

This clone was seen only once. The chain combines TRBV10-3 with TRBJ2-3; 9 nucleotides agree with TRBD2. V lost 10 bases, J lost 6 bases, and 17 bases stayed unmatched. CDR1 is ENHRY, CDR2 SYGVKD, per germline. The CDR3 spans 16 residues. This CDR3 is CANLSGSWVSVDTQYF. The CDR3 region has the DNA TGTGCCAACCTTAGCGGGAGCTGGGTTTCTGTGGATACGCAGTATTTT.

The J gene is TRBJ2-7, the V gene TRBV19; D perhaps matches TRBD2 (6 bases). V lost 8 bases, J lost 5 bases, and 19 bases lay in between. The V gene's germline CDR1 is LNHDA and CDR2 SQIVND (reference sequence). The length of the CDR3 is 14 residues. The CDR3 loop is CASSPTSWSHEQYF. The CDR3 DNA is TGTGCCAGTTCGCCGACTAGTTGGAGCCACGAGCAGTACTTC. Variable domain in full (rest from reference TRBV19 and TRBJ2-7): DGGITQSPKYLFRKEGQNVTLSCEQNLNHDAMYWYRQDPGQGLRLIYYSQIVNDFQKGDIAEGYSVSREKKESFPLTVTSAQKNPTAFYLCASSPTSWSHEQYFGPGTRLTVT.

V usage is TRBV29-1 and J usage is TRBJ1-4, with TRBD1 as a possible D gene (6 bases). CDR3 length equals 12 residues. The germline gives CDR1 SQVTM, CDR2 ANQGSEA. V was clipped by 5 bases and J by 6 bases, with 10 bases between them. CDR3: CSVLRGDEKLFF. CDR3 bases: TGCAGCGTTCTCAGGGGCGATGAAAAACTGTTTTTT.

The V call is TRBV5-1, the J call TRBJ2-7; 7 bases agree with TRBD2. The germline V gene has CDR1 SGHRS and CDR2 YFSETQ. This CDR3 region has 15 residues. The ends lost 4 bases at V and 1 base at J; junction bases unmatched: 8. As DNA, the CDR3 is TGCGCCAGCAGCACCACTAGCGACAAATCCTACGAGCAGTACTTC. It translates to CASSTTSDKSYEQYF.

This sequence joins TRBV28 and TRBJ2-7; 8 bases map to TRBD1. The CDR3 loop spans 13 amino acids. V lost 9 bases and J lost 2; bases outside the gene matches: 6. Germline V CDR1 and CDR2: MDHEN, SYDVKM. The CDR3 protein is CASLDRETYEQYF. DNA of the CDR3: TGTGCCAGTTTGGACAGGGAAACCTACGAGCAGTACTTC.

The chain has TRBV7-2 and TRBJ1-6, with TRBD1 as a possible D gene (6 bases). V was trimmed by 2 bases and J by 8 bases, leaving 10 bases between them. The germline V gene encodes CDR1 SGHTA and CDR2 FQGNSA. This CDR3 has 14 amino acids. The CDR3 nucleotides read TGTGCCAGCAGCTTACAGGGGAGGGATTCACCCCTCCACTTT. Protein sequence: CASSLQGRDSPLHF. The full variable domain, rest sourced from reference TRBV7-2 and TRBJ1-6, is GAGVSQSPSNKVTEKGKDVELRCDPISGHTALYWYRQSLGQGLEFLIYFQGNSAPDKSGLPSDRFSAERTGGSVSTLTIQRTQQEDSAVYLCASSLQGRDSPLHFGNGTRLTVT.

The chain combines TRBV5-6 with TRBJ2-5; tentatively, D is TRBD1 (7 bases). The CDR3 consists of 13 residues. Trimming took 4 bases from V and 4 from J, leaving 11 bases between them. Germline values: CDR1 SGHDT, CDR2 YYEEEE. The CDR3 DNA sequence: TGTGCCAGCAGCCCGCAGGGGGGAGAGACCCAGTACTTC. This sequence encodes CASSPQGGETQYF.

This clone was counted only a few times. The chain uses TRBV6-5 and TRBJ1-1, with D perhaps TRBD1 (6 bases). CDR1 MNHEY and CDR2 SVGAGI come from the germline V gene. CDR3 length: 15 residues. Deletions cut 0 bases from V and 1 base from J, with 9 bases between. CDR3 residues: CASSYSWGQNTEAFF. The CDR3, as DNA: TGTGCCAGCAGTTACTCGTGGGGGCAGAACACTGAAGCTTTCTTT.

The J gene is TRBJ2-2, the V gene TRBV4-3; a possible D gene is TRBD1 (5 bases). The ends were cut back, 0 bases at V and 4 bases at J, with 12 bases in the middle. This CDR3 region has 16 residues. Per germline, CDR1 LGHNA and CDR2 YSLEER. The CDR3 DNA reads as TGCGCCAGCAGCCAAGATATGCAGGGAAGCACCGGGGAGCTGTTTTTT. This gives the protein CASSQDMQGSTGELFF.

The chain employs TRBV28 and TRBJ2-7; 9 nucleotides agree with TRBD1. There are 14 residues in the CDR3. Per germline, CDR1 MDHEN and CDR2 SYDVKM. After removal of 7 bases from V and 2 bases from J, the junction contained 6 bases not matched to a gene. The CDR3 DNA sequence: TGTGCCAGCATCTCCGGGACAGGGACCTACGAGCAGTACTTC. It is translated as CASISGTGTYEQYF.

This chain links TRBV19 with TRBJ1-5, with 7 bases identical to TRBD1. V trimming: 7 bases; J trimming: 2 bases; junction bases outside the gene matches: 11. CDR1 and CDR2 (germline): LNHDA, SQIVND (reference sequence). This CDR3 contains 16 residues. CDR3 nucleotides: TGTGCCAGTACCAAGAGAACAGGGGCCGGCAATCAGCCCCAGCATTTT. It is translated as CASTKRTGAGNQPQHF. The variable domain in full, with the rest retrieved from reference TRBV19 and TRBJ1-5, is DGGITQSPKYLFRKEGQNVTLSCEQNLNHDAMYWYRQDPGQGLRLIYYSQIVNDFQKGDIAEGYSVSREKKESFPLTVTSAQKNPTAFYLCASTKRTGAGNQPQHFGDGTRLSIL.

The V and J genes are TRBV28 and TRBJ1-2; 11 nucleotides match TRBD1. Germline V CDR1 and CDR2: MDHEN, SYDVKM. The V segment lost 6 bases and the J segment 3 bases; nucleotides outside the gene matches: 6. This CDR3 has 15 amino acids. CDR3 region: CASSPGQGAYYGYTF. CDR3 coding DNA: TGTGCCAGCAGCCCAGGACAGGGGGCCTACTATGGCTACACCTTC.

The J gene is TRBJ2-2, the V gene TRBV28; D gene ambiguous. CDR3 size: 14 residues. Trimming took off 1 base at V and 1 base at J, with 4 bases between the two ends. Germline-derived CDR1 and CDR2 are MDHEN and SYDVKM. For the CDR3, the DNA is TGTGCCAGCAGTTTATTCCGGAACACCGGGGAGCTGTTTTTT. It translates to CASSLFRNTGELFF.

This clone has a single count. The J gene is TRBJ2-1, the V gene TRBV4-1, with a possible D match to TRBD2 (6 bases). This CDR3 region has 16 residues. Trimming cost V 0 bases and J 3 bases, with 12 bases left between them. CDR1 is MGHRA and CDR2 is YSYEKL in the germline V gene. CDR3: CASSQEEASDYNEQFF. CDR3 nucleotides: TGCGCCAGCAGCCAAGAGGAGGCTAGCGACTACAATGAGCAGTTCTTC.

The rearrangement joins TRBV3-1 (or the pseudogene TRBV3-2) to TRBJ2-7; 9 nucleotides align to TRBD1. The CDR3 length is 14 residues. V shed 5 bases and J 3 bases; nucleotides not matched to a gene: 5. Germline lookup yields CDR1 LGHDT and CDR2 YNNKEL (reference sequence). The DNA of the CDR3 is TGTGCCAGCAGCTACCGGGACAGGGACTACGAGCAGTACTTC. Protein: CASSYRDRDYEQYF.

The chain has TRBV6-5 and TRBJ1-1; D gene unclear. The CDR3 totals 14 residues. Trimming cost V 0 bases and J 5 bases, with 10 bases left between them. From germline, CDR1 is MNHEY and CDR2 SVGAGI. CDR3 sequence: CASSYSVWATEAFF. As DNA, the CDR3 is TGTGCCAGCAGTTACTCGGTTTGGGCGACTGAAGCTTTCTTT.

This sequence joins TRBV4-1 and TRBJ1-2; possibly TRBD1 for D (5 bases). This CDR3 spans 17 amino acids. Germline V gives CDR1 MGHRA, CDR2 YSYEKL. The V end lost 3 bases, the J end lost 0 bases, and 17 bases lay between the germline ends. CDR3 coding DNA: TGCGCCAGCAGCCACAGGGTTATGGGGCCAACTAACTATGGCTACACCTTC. Protein sequence: CASSHRVMGPTNYGYTF.

This chain uses TRBV4-1 with TRBJ1-4; maybe TRBD1 (6 bases). V was clipped by 7 bases and J by 7 bases, with 16 bases between them. There are 14 residues in the CDR3. Germline values: CDR1 MGHRA, CDR2 YSYEKL. CDR3: CASNDYSGAEKLFF. As DNA, the CDR3 is TGCGCCAGCAATGATTATTCAGGGGCTGAAAAACTGTTTTTT.

The rearrangement uses TRBV6-2 or TRBV6-3 and TRBJ2-2; D uncertain. Trimming cost V 2 bases and J 5 bases, with 6 bases left between them. The CDR3 is 13 amino acids. In germline, CDR1 is MNHEY, CDR2 SVGEGT. The CDR3 nucleotides read TGTGCCAGCAGTTACCGGCGGACCGGGGAGCTGTTTTTT. This gives the protein CASSYRRTGELFF.

The rearrangement uses TRBV3-1 (or the pseudogene TRBV3-2) and TRBJ2-3, with a tentative D call TRBD2 (6 bases). The V end was cut by 1 base, the J end by 5 bases, with 10 bases between. Germline CDR1 reads LGHDT; CDR2 reads YNNKEL (reference sequence). The CDR3 spans 14 residues. The CDR3: CASSQGYGGDTQYF. CDR3 in DNA: TGTGCCAGCAGCCAAGGGTACGGGGGAGATACGCAGTATTTT.

J is TRBJ1-6 and V is TRBV5-1, with D possibly matching TRBD1 (6 bases). The germline V and J ends were trimmed by 3 bases and 8 bases, with 15 bases remaining between them. The CDR3 extends over 15 amino acids. Germline V gene lookup returns CDR1 SGHRS and CDR2 YFSETQ. This CDR3 is CASSSRTASDSPLHF. CDR3 in DNA: TGCGCCAGCAGCTCTCGGACAGCGTCGGATTCACCCCTCCACTTT.

The rearrangement joins TRBV6-6 to TRBJ2-1; weak D call: TRBD1 (6 bases). V dropped 4 bases and J dropped 2 bases, with 15 bases sitting between them. The CDR3 covers 16 residues. From germline, CDR1 is MNHNY and CDR2 SVGAGI (reference sequence). The CDR3 bases are TGTGCCAGCAGTTCTCAGGGGTTGGGGGCCTACAATGAGCAGTTCTTC. Amino acids: CASSSQGLGAYNEQFF.

This chain links TRBV27 with TRBJ1-2; D unclear. The CDR3 runs 13 residues. Germline V gene data show CDR1 as MNHEY and CDR2 as SMNVEV (reference sequence). V was shortened by 8 bases and J by 1 base, with 11 bases between the two germline ends. The CDR3 sequence: CASRGDDNYGYTF. The CDR3 coding sequence is TGTGCCAGCCGAGGAGATGATAACTATGGCTACACCTTC.

V usage is TRBV5-1 and J usage is TRBJ2-5; maybe TRBD2 (5 bases). Looked up from germline, CDR1 is SGHRS and CDR2 is YFSETQ. The CDR3 has 14 amino acids. Trimming took off 1 base at V and 2 bases at J, with 9 bases between the two ends. The CDR3 nucleotides are TGCGCCAGCAGCTTGTCGACTACTCAAGAGACCCAGTACTTC. This sequence encodes CASSLSTTQETQYF.

The chain links TRBV18 to TRBJ1-1; 9 bases are a match to TRBD1. Trimming removed 8 bases from V and 2 bases from J; junction bases left unmatched: 9. Germline CDR1 reads KGHSH; CDR2 reads LQKENI. The CDR3 extends over 15 amino acids. The CDR3 nucleotides are TGTGCCAGCGGCCCGGACAGGGGCGATAACACTGAAGCTTTCTTT. Translated: CASGPDRGDNTEAFF. The full variable domain, with the rest looked up from reference TRBV18 and TRBJ1-1, is NAGVMQNPRHLVRRRGQEARLRCSPMKGHSHVYWYRQLPEEGLKFMVYLQKENIIDESGMPKERFSAEFPKEGPSILRIQQVVRGDSAAYFCASGPDRGDNTEAFFGQGTRLTVV.

V gene TRBV19 combines with J gene TRBJ1-1; D is ambiguous. V lost 3 bases and J 4 bases, leaving 6 bases between the germline ends. Germline values: CDR1 LNHDA, CDR2 SQIVND (reference sequence). CDR3 size: 12 residues. Here the CDR3 DNA reads TGTGCCAGTAGTATGACGGGCACTGAAGCTTTCTTT. Translating it yields CASSMTGTEAFF.